Listed here are 13 T cell receptor beta chains from one sample, sequenced in a study of blood T cell repertoires in COVID-19. Produced via immunoSEQ multiplex PCR; TCRdb's table is partial and in-frame only. This sample has 85,000 to 110,000 clones, with over 75% found just once. Input material: peripheral blood. These receptor sequences come from a human donor in a cohort sampled during active or convalescent COVID-19.

The chain is built from TRBV7-2 and TRBJ2-5, with a weak D call TRBD2 (6 bases). The CDR3 extends over 13 amino acids. The V end lost 1 base, the J end lost 5 bases, and 8 bases lay between the germline ends. Germline CDR1 is SGHTA and CDR2 is FQGNSA. CDR3 in amino acids: CASSLGAGETQYF. The CDR3 DNA sequence: TGTGCCAGCAGCTTAGGGGCGGGGGAGACCCAGTACTTC.

The V and J genes are TRBV6-2 or TRBV6-3 and TRBJ2-1; D is uncertain. Trimming took off 0 bases at V and 12 bases at J, with 6 bases between the two ends. CDR1 is MNHEY and CDR2 is SVGEGT in the germline V gene. This CDR3 contains 11 residues. For the CDR3, the DNA is TGTGCCAGCAGTTACTCCTCTCGGCAGTTCTTC. Protein: CASSYSSRQFF.

This sequence joins TRBV10-2 and TRBJ2-7, with D possibly being TRBD1 (6 bases). This CDR3 contains 12 residues. CDR1 WSHSY and CDR2 SAAADI come from the germline V gene. V lost 5 bases and J lost 3, with 8 bases in between. The CDR3 loop is CASSRTVYEQYF. In DNA, the CDR3 is TGCGCCAGCAGTCGGACAGTCTACGAGCAGTACTTC.

The CDR3: CASSQGTGVETQYF. DNA of the CDR3: TGTGCCAGCAGCCAGGGGACAGGGGTTGAGACCCAGTACTTC. V is TRBV7-3 and J is TRBJ2-5; 10 nucleotides match TRBD1. The CDR3 extends over 14 amino acids. The germline V gene has CDR1 SGHTA and CDR2 FQGTGA. With 5 bases clipped from V and 5 bases from J, the junction kept 5 bases outside the gene matches.

CDR3 amino acids: CASSESTSGINYGYTF. In DNA, the CDR3 is TGTGCCAGCAGTGAAAGTACAAGCGGGATTAACTATGGCTACACCTTC. The genes are TRBV2 and TRBJ1-2, with D unclear. V lost 2 bases and J 1 base, leaving 14 bases between the germline ends. The germline V gene encodes CDR1 SNHLY and CDR2 FYNNEI. This CDR3 has 16 amino acids.

This chain links TRBV11-2 with TRBJ1-2, with 11 positions matching TRBD1. The trim removed 2 bases at V and 1 base at J, leaving 6 bases unmatched. The CDR3 has 17 residues. CDR1 and CDR2 from the germline V gene are SGHAT and FQNNGV. The CDR3 nucleotides are TGTGCCAGCAGCTTAACCGGACAGGGGGCCGGTAACTATGGCTACACCTTC. Its translation is CASSLTGQGAGNYGYTF.

This clone was counted a few times. J is TRBJ2-7 and V is TRBV27, with D perhaps matching TRBD1 (6 bases). The V and J ends lost 5 bases and 3 bases respectively, with 14 bases between them. This CDR3 comprises 14 residues. Germline CDR1 and CDR2: MNHEY and SMNVEV (reference sequence). In DNA, the CDR3 is TGTGCCAGCAGTAAACCAGGGGTCGTCTACGAGCAGTACTTC. Its protein product is CASSKPGVVYEQYF.

This clone occurred a few times. The rearrangement uses TRBV6-6 and TRBJ2-1; 7 bases agree with TRBD2. The CDR3 length is 12 residues. Germline CDR1 MNHNY, CDR2 SVGAGI (reference sequence). The trim removed 6 bases at V and 10 bases at J, leaving 6 bases unmatched. DNA for the CDR3: TGTGCCAGCAGCCCACGGGGGGAGGAGCAGTTCTTC. This sequence encodes CASSPRGEEQFF.

The CDR3 loop is CASSLRTGSSYEQYF. The CDR3 DNA reads TGTGCCAGCTCACTCAGGACAGGGAGCTCCTACGAGCAGTACTTC. The rearrangement joins TRBV18 to TRBJ2-7; 8 nucleotides match TRBD1. The CDR3 is 15 residues long. V was pared by 4 bases and J by 0 bases, with 5 bases of the junction left unmatched. Germline V gene sequence: CDR1 KGHSH, CDR2 LQKENI. The full variable domain, rest sourced from reference TRBV18 and TRBJ2-7, is NAGVMQNPRHLVRRRGQEARLRCSPMKGHSHVYWYRQLPEEGLKFMVYLQKENIIDESGMPKERFSAEFPKEGPSILRIQQVVRGDSAAYFCASSLRTGSSYEQYFGPGTRLTVT.

The chain employs TRBV11-2 and TRBJ1-6; TRBD1 matches 7 bases. Germline assignment: CDR1 SGHAT and CDR2 FQNNGV. The trim removed 5 bases at V and 10 bases at J, leaving 11 bases unmatched. The CDR3 covers 15 residues. In DNA, the CDR3 is TGTGCCAGCAGCCGGCTGACAGGGCCCGCCTCACCCCTCCACTTT. This gives the protein CASSRLTGPASPLHF.

J is TRBJ2-7 and V is TRBV12-3 or TRBV12-4, with D uncertain. V was clipped by 3 bases and J by 9 bases, with 3 bases between them. The CDR3 has 9 residues. The CDR3 loop is CASSFGQYF. In DNA, the CDR3 is TGTGCCAGCAGTTTCGGGCAGTACTTC.

This clone was seen a single time. V gene TRBV30 combines with J gene TRBJ1-5; TRBD1 is a possible D gene (5 bases). Trimming shortened V by 0 bases and J by 7 bases, and 10 bases separated the two germline ends. Germline V gives CDR1 GTSNPN, CDR2 SVGIG (reference sequence). The CDR3 covers 13 residues. The CDR3: CAWSVPGVQPQHF. The CDR3 nucleotides are TGTGCCTGGAGTGTACCGGGGGTACAGCCCCAGCATTTT.

The chain uses TRBV7-2 and TRBJ2-7; 8 bases agree with TRBD2. The V segment lost 2 bases and the J segment 3 bases; nucleotides outside the gene matches: 6. There are 15 residues in the CDR3. Germline loops: CDR1 SGHTA, CDR2 FQGNSA. The CDR3 coding sequence is TGTGCCAGCAGCTTAAACGGGGGGGCGTTCTACGAGCAGTACTTC. It encodes CASSLNGGAFYEQYF.